This TCR beta chain was sequenced during a study of T cell responses to AZD1222 COVID-19 vaccine. After removal of 5 bases from V and 6 bases from J, the junction contained 10 bases not matched to a gene. CDR3 length: 15 residues. Germline CDR1 and CDR2: PRHDT and FYEKMQ (reference sequence). The assay was immunoSEQ multiplex PCR, and TCRdb's table has in-frame clones only and misses some. The sample comprises more than 95,000 clones, roughly nine tenths of which are singletons, and about 27% rests with the top ten. V gene TRBV13 combines with J gene TRBJ1-2; 9 bases agree with TRBD1. This receptor was identified in an adult in good health. Sequencing used peripheral blood, obtained on day 0 of AZD1222 vaccination. DNA for the CDR3: TGTGCCAGCAGCCCCGGGACAGGGCTACTTCATGGCTACACCTTC. Amino acids: CASSPGTGLLHGYTF.